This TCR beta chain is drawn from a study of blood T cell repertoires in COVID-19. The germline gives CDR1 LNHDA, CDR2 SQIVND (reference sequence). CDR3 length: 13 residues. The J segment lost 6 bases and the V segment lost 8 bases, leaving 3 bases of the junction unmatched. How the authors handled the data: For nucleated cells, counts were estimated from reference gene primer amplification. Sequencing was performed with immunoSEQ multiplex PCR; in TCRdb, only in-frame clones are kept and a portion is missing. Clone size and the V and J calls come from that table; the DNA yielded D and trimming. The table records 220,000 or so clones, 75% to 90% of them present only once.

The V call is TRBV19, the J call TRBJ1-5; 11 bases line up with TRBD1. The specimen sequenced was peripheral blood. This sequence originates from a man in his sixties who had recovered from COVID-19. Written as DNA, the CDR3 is TGTGCCAGTCGGACAGGGGGCATTCAGCCCCAGCATTTT. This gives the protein CASRTGGIQPQHF.